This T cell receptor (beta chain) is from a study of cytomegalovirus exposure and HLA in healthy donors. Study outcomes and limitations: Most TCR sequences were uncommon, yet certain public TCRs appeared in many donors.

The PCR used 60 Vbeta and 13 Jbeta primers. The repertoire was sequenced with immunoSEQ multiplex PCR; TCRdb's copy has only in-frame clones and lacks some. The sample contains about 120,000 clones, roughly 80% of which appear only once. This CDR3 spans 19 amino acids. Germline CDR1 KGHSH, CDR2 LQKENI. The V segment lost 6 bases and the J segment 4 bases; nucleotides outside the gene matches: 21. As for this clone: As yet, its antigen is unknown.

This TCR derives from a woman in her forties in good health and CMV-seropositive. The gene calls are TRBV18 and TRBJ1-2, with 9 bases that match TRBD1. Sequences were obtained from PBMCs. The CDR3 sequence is CASSPNLGTGTTRAYGYTF. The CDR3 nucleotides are TGTGCCAGCTCGCCCAACCTAGGGACAGGGACTACCAGGGCCTATGGCTACACCTTC.